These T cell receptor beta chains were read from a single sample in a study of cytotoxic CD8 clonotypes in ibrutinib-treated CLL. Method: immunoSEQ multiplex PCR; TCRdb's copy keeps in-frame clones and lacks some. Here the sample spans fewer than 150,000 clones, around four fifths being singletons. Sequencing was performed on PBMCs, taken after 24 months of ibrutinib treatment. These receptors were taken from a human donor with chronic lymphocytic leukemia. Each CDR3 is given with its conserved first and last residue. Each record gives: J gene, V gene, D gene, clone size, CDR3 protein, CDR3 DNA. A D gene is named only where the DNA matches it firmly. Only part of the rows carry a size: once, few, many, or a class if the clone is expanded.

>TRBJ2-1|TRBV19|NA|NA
CASSKQGGRYNEQFF
TGTGCCAGTAGTAAGCAGGGGGGGAGATACAATGAGCAGTTCTTC
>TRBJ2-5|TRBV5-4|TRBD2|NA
CASSFDLAGGQETQYF
TGTGCCAGCAGCTTCGACCTAGCGGGGGGCCAAGAGACCCAGTACTTC
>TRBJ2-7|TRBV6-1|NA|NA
CASRNSRSSYEQYF
TGTGCCAGCAGAAACAGTAGAAGCTCCTACGAGCAGTACTTC
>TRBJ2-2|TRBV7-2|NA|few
CASSLNGGSLPGELFF
TGTGCCAGCAGCTTAAACGGGGGTTCGTTGCCCGGGGAGCTGTTTTTT
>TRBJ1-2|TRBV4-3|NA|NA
CASSHSQRGGGNYGYTF
TGCGCCAGCAGCCACTCTCAGAGAGGAGGGGGTAACTATGGCTACACCTTC
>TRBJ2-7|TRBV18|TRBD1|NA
CASSPPGQVNLYEQYF
TGTGCCAGCTCACCACCCGGACAGGTTAACCTCTACGAGCAGTACTTC
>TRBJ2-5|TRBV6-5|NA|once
CASRQETQYF
TGTGCCAGCAGACAAGAGACCCAGTACTTC
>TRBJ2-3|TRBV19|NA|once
CASSNADTQYF
TGTGCCAGTAGTAACGCGGATACGCAGTATTTT
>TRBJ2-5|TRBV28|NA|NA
CASSLPGKETQYF
TGTGCCAGCAGCCTCCCGGGCAAAGAGACCCAGTACTTC
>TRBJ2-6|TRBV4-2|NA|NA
CASSQVVGWEAGANVLTF
TGTGCCAGCAGCCAAGTCGTTGGATGGGAGGCTGGGGCCAACGTCCTGACTTTC
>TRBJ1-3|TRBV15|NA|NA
CATSRLGGGAGNTIYF
TGTGCCACCAGCAGACTTGGGGGGGGAGCTGGAAACACCATATATTTT
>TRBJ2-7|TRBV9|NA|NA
CASSLLDSIDEQYF
TGTGCCAGCAGCTTACTCGACAGTATCGACGAGCAGTACTTC
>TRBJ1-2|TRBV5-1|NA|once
CASSLQGTSNYGYTF
TGCGCCAGCAGCTTGCAGGGAACTTCTAACTATGGCTACACCTTC
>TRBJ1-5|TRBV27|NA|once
CASRRWPSNQPQHF
TGTGCCAGCAGACGGTGGCCGAGCAATCAGCCCCAGCATTTT
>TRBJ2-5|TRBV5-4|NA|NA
CATTRQDQETQYF
TGTGCCACCACGCGGCAGGACCAAGAGACCCAGTACTTC
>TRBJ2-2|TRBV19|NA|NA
CASSIVSGANTGELFF
TGTGCCAGTAGTATTGTTTCGGGGGCAAACACCGGGGAGCTGTTTTTT
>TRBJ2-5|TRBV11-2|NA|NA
CASSLDGLAWQETQYF
TGTGCCAGCAGCTTAGATGGCCTGGCATGGCAAGAGACCCAGTACTTC
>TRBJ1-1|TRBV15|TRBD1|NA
CATSRLQSGRGRSEAFF
TGTGCCACCAGCAGACTACAGAGCGGCAGGGGGCGATCTGAAGCTTTCTTT
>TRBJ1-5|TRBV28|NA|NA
CASTRVWSNQPQHF
TGTGCCAGCACTAGGGTTTGGAGCAATCAGCCCCAGCATTTT
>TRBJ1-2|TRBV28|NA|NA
CASSSYSAGLIYTF
TGTGCCAGCAGTTCTTACTCAGCCGGACTGATTTACACCTTC
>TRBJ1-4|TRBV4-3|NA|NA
CASSQGAPGGSNEKLFF
TGCGCCAGCAGCCAAGGGGCCCCGGGGGGAAGTAATGAAAAACTGTTTTTT
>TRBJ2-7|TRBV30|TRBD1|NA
CAWNDRQGRSYEQYF
TGTGCCTGGAACGATAGACAGGGTCGCTCCTACGAGCAGTACTTC